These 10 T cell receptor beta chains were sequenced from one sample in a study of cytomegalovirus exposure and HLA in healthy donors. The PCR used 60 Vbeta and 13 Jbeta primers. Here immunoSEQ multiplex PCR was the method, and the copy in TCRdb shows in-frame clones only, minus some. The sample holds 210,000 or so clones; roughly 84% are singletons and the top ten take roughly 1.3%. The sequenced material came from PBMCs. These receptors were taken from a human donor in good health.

The CDR3 is CAWRGTGAWSTEAFF. Here the CDR3 DNA reads TGTGCCTGGAGAGGGACAGGGGCGTGGAGCACTGAAGCTTTCTTT. The chain is built from TRBV30 and TRBJ1-1; 10 bases map to TRBD1. The CDR3 is made up of 15 amino acids. The V segment lost 3 bases and the J segment 4 bases; nucleotides outside the gene matches: 8. From germline, CDR1 is GTSNPN and CDR2 SVGIG (reference sequence).

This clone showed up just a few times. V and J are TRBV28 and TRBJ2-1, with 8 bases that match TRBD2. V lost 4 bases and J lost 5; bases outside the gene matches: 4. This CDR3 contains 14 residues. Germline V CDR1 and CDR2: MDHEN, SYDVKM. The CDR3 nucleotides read TGTGCCAGCAGTTCAGGACTAGCCGACAATGAGCAGTTCTTC. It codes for CASSSGLADNEQFF.

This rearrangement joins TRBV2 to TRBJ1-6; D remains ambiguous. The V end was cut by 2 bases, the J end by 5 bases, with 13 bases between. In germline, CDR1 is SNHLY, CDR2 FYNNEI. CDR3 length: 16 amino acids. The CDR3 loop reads CASSENAVTNNSPLHF. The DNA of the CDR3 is TGTGCCAGCAGTGAAAACGCGGTAACCAATAATTCACCCCTCCACTTT. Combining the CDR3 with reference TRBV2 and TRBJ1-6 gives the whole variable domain EPEVTQTPSHQVTQMGQEVILRCVPISNHLYFYWYRQILGQKVEFLVSFYNNEISEKSEIFDDQFSVERPDGSNFTLKIRSTKLEDSAMYFCASSENAVTNNSPLHFGNGTRLTVT.

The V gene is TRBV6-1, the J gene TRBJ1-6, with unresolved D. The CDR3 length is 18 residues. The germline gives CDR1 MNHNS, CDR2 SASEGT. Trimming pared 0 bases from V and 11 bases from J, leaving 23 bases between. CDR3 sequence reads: CASSEASSLFGYGTPLHF. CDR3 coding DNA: TGTGCCAGCAGTGAAGCTAGCTCATTATTCGGGTATGGTACACCCCTCCACTTT.

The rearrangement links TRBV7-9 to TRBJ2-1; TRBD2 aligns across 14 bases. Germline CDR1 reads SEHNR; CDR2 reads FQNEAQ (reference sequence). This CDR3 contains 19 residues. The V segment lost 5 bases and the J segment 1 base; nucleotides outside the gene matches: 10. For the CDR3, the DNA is TGTGCCAGCAGCCCAAAAGGGACTAGCGGGAGTAAGTCCTACAATGAGCAGTTCTTC. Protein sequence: CASSPKGTSGSKSYNEQFF.

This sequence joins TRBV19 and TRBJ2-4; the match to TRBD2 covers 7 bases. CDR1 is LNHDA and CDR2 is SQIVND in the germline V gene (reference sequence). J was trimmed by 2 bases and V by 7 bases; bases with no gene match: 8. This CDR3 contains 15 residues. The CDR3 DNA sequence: TGTGCCAGTACCTCGGGGGGACGAACCAAAAACATTCAGTACTTC. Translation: CASTSGGRTKNIQYF. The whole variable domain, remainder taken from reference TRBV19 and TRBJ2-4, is DGGITQSPKYLFRKEGQNVTLSCEQNLNHDAMYWYRQDPGQGLRLIYYSQIVNDFQKGDIAEGYSVSREKKESFPLTVTSAQKNPTAFYLCASTSGGRTKNIQYFGAGTRLSVL.

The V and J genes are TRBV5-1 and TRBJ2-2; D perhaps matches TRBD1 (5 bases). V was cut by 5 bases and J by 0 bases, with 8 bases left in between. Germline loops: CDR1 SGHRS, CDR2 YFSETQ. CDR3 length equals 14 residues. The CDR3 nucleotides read TGCGCCAGCAGACAGGCCCCGAACACCGGGGAGCTGTTTTTT. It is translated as CASRQAPNTGELFF.

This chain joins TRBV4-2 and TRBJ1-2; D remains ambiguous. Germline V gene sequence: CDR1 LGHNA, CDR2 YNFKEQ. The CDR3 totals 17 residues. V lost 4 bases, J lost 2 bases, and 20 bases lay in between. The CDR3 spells CASSPSEAANLNYGYTF. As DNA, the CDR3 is TGTGCCAGCAGCCCCTCAGAAGCGGCGAACCTAAACTATGGCTACACCTTC.

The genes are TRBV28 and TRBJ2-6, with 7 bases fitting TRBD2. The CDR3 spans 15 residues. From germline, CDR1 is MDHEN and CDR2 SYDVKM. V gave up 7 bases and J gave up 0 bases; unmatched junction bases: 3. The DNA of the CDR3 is TGTGCCAGCACGGGGGGTAACTCTGGGGCCAACGTCCTGACTTTC. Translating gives CASTGGNSGANVLTF.

The CDR3 spells CASSSQGLEPEAFF. CDR3 in DNA: TGTGCCAGCTCATCTCAGGGTCTCGAACCCGAAGCTTTCTTT. V gene TRBV18 combines with J gene TRBJ1-1, with D possibly TRBD1 on 5 matching bases. This CDR3 is 14 amino acids long. V lost 5 bases and J 8 bases, leaving 18 bases between the germline ends. The germline V gene encodes CDR1 KGHSH and CDR2 LQKENI.